This TCR beta chain was recovered during a study of CD8 T cells in ankylosing spondylitis. Overall study results and limits: Prior work had noted some motif variants in reactive arthritis blood and synovial fluid. The authors reported significant enrichment of disease-linked clones in matched ankylosing spondylitis synovial fluid. The disease-linked clones had a CD8+ phenotype and low blood frequencies.

Generation of TCR beta libraries employed quantitative 5'-RACE incorporating molecular barcodes. TCRdb re-derived calls from the 5' RACE reads in MiXCR, one entry per CDR3 protein. The sample carries a few hundred thousand distinct CDR3 sequences, about 18% recorded once. CDR3 length: 15 residues. Germline CDR1 is KGHDR and CDR2 is SFDVKD. V shed 3 bases and J 2 bases; nucleotides not matched to a gene: 4. In this sample, this clonotype turned up a few times. As yet, its antigen is unknown. The chain carries TRBV24-1 and TRBJ2-5; TRBD2 aligns across 8 bases. The sequencing sample was made of blood, either unsorted or a sorted T cell fraction (not recorded which). The TCR comes from a male donor with ankylosing spondylitis or in good health (not recorded which). This chain's CDR3 is CATSDPTSGQETQYF. CDR3 DNA sequence: TGTGCCACCAGTGATCCAACTAGCGGTCAAGAGACCCAGTACTTC.